A single sample is the source of the 21 T cell receptor beta chains below, sequenced in a study of blood T cell repertoires in COVID-19. Assay: immunoSEQ multiplex PCR; the TCRdb copy retains only in-frame clones and omits some. This table has about 190,000 clones, roughly 80% appearing once. Material for sequencing was peripheral blood. The receptors stem from a man in his 60s with acute or convalescent COVID-19.

This clone was seen just once. The gene calls are TRBV5-6 and TRBJ1-6; no firm D call. The CDR3 sequence is 13 residues long. V lost 1 base and J 5 bases, leaving 4 bases between the germline ends. CDR1 and CDR2 from the germline V gene are SGHDT and YYEEEE. The CDR3 is CASSLTDNSPLHF. The CDR3 bases are TGTGCCAGCAGCTTGACAGATAATTCACCCCTCCACTTT.

This clone was seen just once. V and J are TRBV4-2 and TRBJ2-2, with TRBD2 as a possible D gene (6 bases). Germline V lookup: CDR1 LGHNA, CDR2 YNFKEQ. The V end lost 0 bases, the J end lost 6 bases, and 17 bases lay between the germline ends. This CDR3 has 17 residues. The CDR3 protein is CASSQDRWGVGAGELFF. The CDR3 bases are TGTGCCAGCAGCCAAGATCGGTGGGGGGTCGGGGCCGGGGAGCTGTTTTTT.

The chain combines TRBV6-6 with TRBJ1-6, with 11 bases that match TRBD1. The CDR3 covers 16 residues. With V trimmed by 2 bases and J by 8 bases, 5 bases remained unmatched. From germline, CDR1 is MNHNY and CDR2 SVGAGI (reference sequence). Here the CDR3 DNA reads TGTGCCAGCAGTTACCGGACAGGGGGCCTAGATTCACCCCTCCACTTT. It yields the protein CASSYRTGGLDSPLHF.

In its sample, this clone was seen once. V usage is TRBV6-1 and J usage is TRBJ1-5; D gene unclear. The germline V and J ends were trimmed by 0 bases and 9 bases, with 15 bases remaining between them. CDR1 is MNHNS and CDR2 is SASEGT in the germline V gene. The CDR3 is 15 residues long. The CDR3 region is CASSEASGRIRPQHF. The DNA of the CDR3 is TGTGCCAGCAGTGAAGCGAGCGGCCGTATTAGGCCCCAGCATTTT.

This sequence joins TRBV29-1 and TRBJ1-1, with 9 bases aligning to TRBD1. Germline assignment: CDR1 SQVTM and CDR2 ANQGSEA. Germline trimming cut 7 bases from V and 6 bases from J; bases unmatched to any gene: 6. This CDR3 is built from 12 residues. CDR3 loop: CSGNRGPAEAFF. The CDR3 coding sequence is TGCAGCGGGAACAGGGGGCCAGCTGAAGCTTTCTTT.

The chain uses TRBV5-4 and TRBJ1-1; D may be TRBD1 (6 bases). Looked up from germline, CDR1 is SGHNT and CDR2 is YYREEE (reference sequence). V shed 2 bases and J shed 5 bases, with 10 bases lying between them. The CDR3 has 13 amino acids. In nucleotides, the CDR3 is TGTGCCAGCAGCTTTCTACAGGGAACTGAAGCTTTCTTT. As protein: CASSFLQGTEAFF.

This clone was seen a single time. The V call is TRBV7-8, the J call TRBJ2-1, with TRBD2 matching 13 bases. The V and J ends lost 2 bases and 1 base, in that order; junction bases with no gene match: 5. CDR1 is SGHVS, CDR2 FQNEAQ, per germline. This CDR3 comprises 18 residues. CDR3 residues: CASSLMGLAGFSYNEQFF. The CDR3 DNA is TGTGCCAGCAGCTTAATGGGACTAGCGGGGTTTTCCTACAATGAGCAGTTCTTC. Full variable domain (missing parts from reference TRBV7-8 and TRBJ2-1): GAGVSQSPRYKVAKRGQDVALRCDPISGHVSLFWYQQALGQGPEFLTYFQNEAQLDKSGLPSDRFFAERPEGSVSTLKIQRTQQEDSAVYLCASSLMGLAGFSYNEQFFGPGTRLTVL.

The chain employs TRBV2 and TRBJ1-5; 7 bases agree with TRBD1. V was pared by 6 bases and J by 6 bases, with 5 bases of the junction left unmatched. The CDR3 has 13 amino acids. Per germline, CDR1 SNHLY and CDR2 FYNNEI. CDR3 bases: TGTGCCAGCAGCCCAGGGGGGTTTCAGCCCCAGCATTTT. Amino acid sequence: CASSPGGFQPQHF.

CDR3 in DNA: TGTGCCAGCAGCCCTGGACTAGCGGGACCTTACAATGAGCAGTTCTTC. Protein sequence: CASSPGLAGPYNEQFF. This chain links TRBV3-1 (or the pseudogene TRBV3-2) with TRBJ2-1, with 12 bases matching TRBD2. From germline, CDR1 is LGHDT and CDR2 YNNKEL (reference sequence). Trimming at V came to 4 bases and at J to 4 bases, leaving 5 bases not matched to a gene. This CDR3 is 16 amino acids long.

The chain employs TRBV10-3 and TRBJ1-5, with 11 bases matching TRBD1. Germline assignment: CDR1 ENHRY and CDR2 SYGVKD. After removal of 10 bases from V and 1 base from J, the junction contained 12 bases not matched to a gene. CDR3 length: 17 residues. CDR3 DNA sequence: TGTGCCACCCATGAGGACAGGGGGCTGATAAGCAATCAGCCCCAGCATTTT. It yields the protein CATHEDRGLISNQPQHF.

This rearrangement joins TRBV10-1 to TRBJ2-1; TRBD2 matches 9 bases. CDR3 length equals 17 residues. J was trimmed by 6 bases and V by 0 bases; bases with no gene match: 9. Germline loops: CDR1 WNHNN, CDR2 SYGVQD (reference sequence). As DNA, the CDR3 is TGCGCCAGCAGTGAGTCGATCGCGGGAGGGCCCCTCAATGAGCAGTTCTTC. Translating it yields CASSESIAGGPLNEQFF.

The J gene is TRBJ1-5, the V gene TRBV29-1; unclear D gene. The V gene lost 4 bases and the J gene lost 0 bases, with 7 bases spanning the gap. Germline V gene lookup returns CDR1 SQVTM and CDR2 ANQGSEA. CDR3 length equals 13 residues. CDR3 amino acids: CSVVGDSNQPQHF. The CDR3 nucleotides are TGCAGCGTTGTCGGGGATAGCAATCAGCCCCAGCATTTT.

Details on this clone: This CDR3 is also generated by other DNA sequences in the sample. The rearrangement joins TRBV19 to TRBJ1-1; no reliable D call. Trimming pared 3 bases from V and 5 bases from J, leaving 10 bases between. The CDR3 covers 13 residues. Per the germline V gene, CDR1 is LNHDA and CDR2 is SQIVND (reference sequence). CDR3 DNA sequence: TGTGCCAGTAGTATCTCAGGAAATACTGAAGCTTTCTTT. Its protein product is CASSISGNTEAFF.

This chain uses TRBV10-3 with TRBJ2-1; 9 nucleotides match TRBD2. J lost 0 bases, V lost 6 bases, and 18 bases had no gene match. Germline V gene sequence: CDR1 ENHRY, CDR2 SYGVKD. The CDR3 has 20 residues. In nucleotides, the CDR3 is TGTGCCATCAGCGAAGGGGCCAGCGGGGGGCCAAGGAGCTCCTACAATGAGCAGTTCTTC. Translating gives CAISEGASGGPRSSYNEQFF.

Many counts were recorded for this clone. This chain uses TRBV7-3 with TRBJ2-1; 7 nucleotides align to TRBD2. The CDR3 has 17 residues. Germline CDR1 is SGHTA and CDR2 is FQGTGA. Germline trimming cut 6 bases from V and 2 bases from J; bases unmatched to any gene: 13. The CDR3 loop reads CASRSFLRDYPYNEQFF. The CDR3 DNA is TGTGCCAGCAGATCTTTTCTCCGGGACTACCCCTACAATGAGCAGTTCTTC.

This clone showed up just once. The rearrangement links TRBV9 to TRBJ2-2, with TRBD2 identical over 8 bases. V was pared by 1 base and J by 4 bases, with 3 bases of the junction left unmatched. The germline V gene has CDR1 SGDLS and CDR2 YYNGEE. CDR3 size: 15 residues. The CDR3 nucleotides are TGTGCCAGCAGCGTAACGGGGGGGCCCACCGGGGAGCTGTTTTTT. Its protein product is CASSVTGGPTGELFF.

The V and J genes are TRBV6-1 and TRBJ2-5; the D gene is possibly TRBD1 (5 bases). V was shortened by 1 base and J by 4 bases, with 13 bases between the two germline ends. The V gene's germline CDR1 is MNHNS and CDR2 SASEGT. The CDR3 is made up of 15 amino acids. CDR3: CASSEVGDSSETQYF. The CDR3 nucleotides read TGTGCCAGCAGTGAAGTTGGTGACAGTTCAGAGACCCAGTACTTC.

This chain uses TRBV4-1 with TRBJ1-5, with 7 bases matching TRBD1. V gave up 1 base and J gave up 7 bases; unmatched junction bases: 10. Germline CDR1 reads MGHRA; CDR2 reads YSYEKL. The CDR3 runs to 16 residues. CDR3 nucleotide sequence: TGCGCCAGCAGCCAAGGAGTAGGCAGGGGGAGGCAGCCCCAGCATTTT. It encodes CASSQGVGRGRQPQHF.

This chain connects TRBV6-5 to TRBJ1-2; 7 bases align to TRBD1. The germline gives CDR1 MNHEY, CDR2 SVGAGI. The CDR3 runs 11 residues. The J segment lost 7 bases and the V segment lost 8 bases, leaving 4 bases of the junction unmatched. The DNA of the CDR3 is TGTGCCAGCTTCGGGACAGTTGGCTACACCTTC. As protein: CASFGTVGYTF.

This clone has a handful of counts. V and J are TRBV25-1 and TRBJ2-1; D is uncertain. V was cut by 0 bases and J by 1 base, with 16 bases left in between. CDR3 length: 18 residues. In germline, CDR1 is MGHDK, CDR2 SYGVNS. CDR3 protein: CASSEYAVSRKSYNEQFF. The CDR3 nucleotides read TGTGCCAGCAGTGAATATGCGGTCTCGAGAAAATCCTACAATGAGCAGTTCTTC. The whole variable domain, filled in from reference TRBV25-1 and TRBJ2-1, reads EADIYQTPRYLVIGTGKKITLECSQTMGHDKMYWYQQDPGMELHLIHYSYGVNSTEKGDLSSESTVSRIRTEHFPLTLESARPSHTSQYLCASSEYAVSRKSYNEQFFGPGTRLTVL.

This clone turned up a few times. V gene TRBV6-1 combines with J gene TRBJ1-5; 10 nucleotides agree with TRBD1. From germline, CDR1 is MNHNS and CDR2 SASEGT. The CDR3 is 16 amino acids. J was trimmed by 4 bases and V by 1 base; bases with no gene match: 4. This CDR3 reads CASSEVPGQGNQPQHF. Here the CDR3 DNA reads TGTGCCAGCAGTGAAGTCCCGGGACAGGGGAATCAGCCCCAGCATTTT.